The 2 T cell receptor beta chains listed next were all sequenced from one sample in a study of cytomegalovirus exposure and HLA in healthy donors. The PCR ran on 60 Vbeta and 13 Jbeta primers. Using immunoSEQ multiplex PCR, the repertoire was profiled, and TCRdb retains in-frame clones only, with some absent. The sample lists about 130,000 clones, 70% to 85% seen once, with 6.5% to 7% in the top ten. Sequencing was done on a sample of PBMCs. These receptors all stem from a man aged 35 to 55 in good health and CMV-seropositive.

The chain links TRBV28 to TRBJ2-5; perhaps TRBD2 as D (6 bases). There are 15 residues in the CDR3. Looked up from germline, CDR1 is MDHEN and CDR2 is SYDVKM. V dropped 2 bases and J dropped 5 bases, with 15 bases sitting between them. DNA for the CDR3: TGTGCCAGCAGTTTAGGCAGGGCTGGGAGGGAGACCCAGTACTTC. It specifies CASSLGRAGRETQYF. Supplemented by reference TRBV28 and TRBJ2-5, the full variable domain reads DVKVTQSSRYLVKRTGEKVFLECVQDMDHENMFWYRQDPGLGLRLIYFSYDVKMKEKGDIPEGYSVSREKKERFSLILESASTNQTSMYLCASSLGRAGRETQYFGPGTRLLVL.

This clone was counted only a few times. Within the sample, other DNA sequences also encode this same CDR3. The chain joins TRBV7-9 to TRBJ2-7; maybe TRBD1 (5 bases). V lost 4 bases to trimming and J lost 3 bases, with 7 bases between them. The CDR3 is made up of 12 amino acids. The germline V gene has CDR1 SEHNR and CDR2 FQNEAQ (reference sequence). CDR3 in amino acids: CASSSQGYEQYF. CDR3 nucleotides: TGTGCCAGCAGCTCTCAGGGCTACGAGCAGTACTTC.